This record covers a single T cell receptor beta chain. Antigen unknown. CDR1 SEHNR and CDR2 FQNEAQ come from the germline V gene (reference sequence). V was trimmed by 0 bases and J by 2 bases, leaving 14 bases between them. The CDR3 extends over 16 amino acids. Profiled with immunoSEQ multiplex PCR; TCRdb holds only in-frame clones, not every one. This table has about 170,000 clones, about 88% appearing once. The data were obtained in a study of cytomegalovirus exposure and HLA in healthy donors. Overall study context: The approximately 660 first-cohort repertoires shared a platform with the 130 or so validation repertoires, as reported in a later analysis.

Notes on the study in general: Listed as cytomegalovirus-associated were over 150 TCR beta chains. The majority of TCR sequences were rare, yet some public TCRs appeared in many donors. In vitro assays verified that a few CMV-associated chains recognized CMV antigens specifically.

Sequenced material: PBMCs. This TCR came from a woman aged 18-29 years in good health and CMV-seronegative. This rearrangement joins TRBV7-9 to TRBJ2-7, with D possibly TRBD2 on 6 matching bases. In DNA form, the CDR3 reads TGTGCCAGCAGCTTAGCATGGAGGGGAGAGGCCTACGAGCAGTACTTC. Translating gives CASSLAWRGEAYEQYF.